These T cell receptor beta chains were read from a single sample in a study of T cell changes during pregnancy in multiple sclerosis. Only in-frame clones appear in the TCRdb table, and some are missing; sequencing was by immunoSEQ multiplex PCR. The table has 45,000 to 70,000 clones, roughly 90% seen once. This material consisted of CD4+ T cells from peripheral blood mononuclear cells, taken after pregnancy. The receptors were gathered from a female donor with multiple sclerosis, enrolled in a pregnancy study. Each CDR3 is given with its conserved first and last residue. A D gene is named only where the DNA matches it firmly.

J gene,D gene,CDR3 length,V gene,CDR3 protein,CDR3 DNA
TRBJ1-1,TRBD1,14,TRBV5-5,CASSLDRGFTEAFF,TGTGCCAGCAGCTTGGACAGGGGGTTCACTGAAGCTTTCTTT
TRBJ1-2,.,12,TRBV9,CASSVGGYGYTF,TGTGCCAGCAGCGTAGGAGGGTACGGCTACACCTTC
TRBJ2-7,TRBD1,15,TRBV6-5,CASSYSGQGADEQYF,TGTGCCAGCAGTTACTCCGGACAGGGGGCTGACGAGCAGTACTTC
TRBJ1-1,.,12,TRBV29-1,CSVSFQDTEAFF,TGCAGCGTTTCCTTTCAGGACACTGAAGCTTTCTTT
TRBJ2-1,.,11,TRBV7-3,CASSLLDEQFF,TGTGCCAGCAGCTTACTAGATGAGCAGTTCTTC
TRBJ1-1,.,12,TRBV5-1,CASSLPGVGAFF,TGCGCCAGCAGCCTACCAGGGGTCGGGGCTTTCTTT
TRBJ2-1,TRBD2,15,TRBV11-2,CASSFLQREYNEQFF,TGTGCCAGCAGCTTTCTTCAGCGGGAATACAATGAGCAGTTCTTC
TRBJ1-5,TRBD1,14,TRBV10-3,CAISLRQGDQPQHF,TGTGCCATCAGCCTTAGACAGGGGGATCAGCCCCAGCATTTT
TRBJ2-7,.,11,TRBV29-1,CSVGGLGEQYF,TGCAGCGTGGGGGGGCTTGGTGAGCAGTACTTC
TRBJ1-1,.,14,TRBV18,CASSLSPGNTEAFF,TGTGCCAGCTCACTCAGTCCGGGGAACACTGAAGCTTTCTTT
TRBJ2-3,.,17,TRBV4-2,CASSQDLIGLFTDTQYF,TGTGCCAGCAGCCAAGATCTCATTGGTCTATTCACAGATACGCAGTATTTT
TRBJ2-7,.,14,TRBV9,CASSVGTVPYEQYF,TGTGCCAGCAGCGTAGGTACGGTCCCCTACGAGCAGTACTTC
TRBJ1-4,TRBD1,18,TRBV5-1,CASSSGQGETKTNEKLFF,TGCGCCAGCAGCTCAGGACAGGGGGAGACTAAAACTAATGAAAAACTGTTTTTT
TRBJ1-1,.,15,TRBV19,CASSTTAMLNTEAFF,TGTGCCAGTAGTACGACAGCAATGCTGAACACTGAAGCTTTCTTT
TRBJ2-2,TRBD1,16,TRBV9,CASSAGQGARGGELFF,TGTGCCAGCAGCGCCGGACAGGGGGCGCGGGGCGGGGAGCTGTTTTTT
TRBJ2-7,.,15,TRBV5-6,CASSLIARNSYEQYF,TGTGCCAGCAGCTTAATAGCACGGAACTCCTACGAGCAGTACTTC
TRBJ1-1,.,14,TRBV25-1,CASSEVTGKPEAFF,TGTGCCAGCAGTGAAGTGACGGGGAAACCTGAAGCTTTCTTT
TRBJ2-1,TRBD2,16,TRBV5-4,CASSYQRGAVYNEQFF,TGTGCCAGCAGCTACCAGCGGGGGGCCGTCTACAATGAGCAGTTCTTC
TRBJ2-5,TRBD2,15,TRBV11-2,CASKWASGEQETQYF,TGTGCCAGCAAATGGGCTAGCGGGGAACAAGAGACCCAGTACTTC
TRBJ2-3,TRBD2,16,TRBV5-6,CASSRLGLANTDTQYF,TGTGCCAGCAGCCGTCTAGGACTAGCTAACACAGATACGCAGTATTTT
TRBJ2-7,TRBD2,15,TRBV7-2,CASSSSLAGAYEQYF,TGTGCCAGCAGCTCCTCACTAGCGGGGGCCTACGAGCAGTACTTC
TRBJ1-2,.,15,TRBV6-5,CASSYSRGTTDGYTF,TGTGCCAGCAGTTACTCGCGGGGTACAACGGATGGCTACACCTTC
TRBJ2-7,.,15,TRBV7-2,CASADRRGLTYEQYF,TGTGCCAGCGCCGATAGGCGGGGACTGACCTACGAGCAGTACTTC
TRBJ2-7,.,14,TRBV7-2,CASSLEAAIYEQYF,TGTGCCAGCAGCTTAGAGGCGGCCATCTACGAGCAGTACTTC
TRBJ2-1,TRBD2,17,TRBV18,CASSPTYSGGSYNEQFF,TGTGCCAGCTCACCAACGTACAGCGGGGGGTCCTACAATGAGCAGTTCTTC